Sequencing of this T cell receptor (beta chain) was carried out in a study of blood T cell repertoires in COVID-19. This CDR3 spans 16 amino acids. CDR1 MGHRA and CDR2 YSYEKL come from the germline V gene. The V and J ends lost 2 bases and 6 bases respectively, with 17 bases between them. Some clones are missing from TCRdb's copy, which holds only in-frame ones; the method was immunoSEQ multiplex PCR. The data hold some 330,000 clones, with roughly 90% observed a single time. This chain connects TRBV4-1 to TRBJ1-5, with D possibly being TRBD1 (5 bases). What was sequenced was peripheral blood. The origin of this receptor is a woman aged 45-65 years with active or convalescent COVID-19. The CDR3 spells CASSQPGGKGRQPQHF. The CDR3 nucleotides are TGCGCCAGCAGCCAACCTGGGGGGAAGGGGCGTCAGCCCCAGCATTTT.